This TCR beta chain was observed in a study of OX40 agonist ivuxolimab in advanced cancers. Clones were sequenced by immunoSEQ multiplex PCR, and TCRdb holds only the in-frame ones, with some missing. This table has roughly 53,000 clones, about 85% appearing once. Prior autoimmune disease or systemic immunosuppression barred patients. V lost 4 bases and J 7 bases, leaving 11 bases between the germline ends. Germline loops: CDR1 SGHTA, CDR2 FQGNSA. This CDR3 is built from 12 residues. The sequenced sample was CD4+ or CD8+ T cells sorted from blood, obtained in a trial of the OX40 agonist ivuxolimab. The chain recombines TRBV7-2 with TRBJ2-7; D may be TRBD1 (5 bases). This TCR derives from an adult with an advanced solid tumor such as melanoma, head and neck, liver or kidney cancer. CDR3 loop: CASSSPRTEQYF. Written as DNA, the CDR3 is TGTGCCAGCAGCTCACCCCGGACAGAGCAGTACTTC.